The clone carrying this T cell receptor beta chain is a singleton in its sample. Its antigen is still unknown. After removal of 2 bases from V and 5 bases from J, the junction contained 14 bases not matched to a gene. Germline V CDR1 and CDR2: LGHNA, YSLEER. The CDR3 extends over 18 amino acids. The PCR was carried out with 60 Vbeta primers and 13 Jbeta primers. Some clones are missing from TCRdb's copy, which holds only in-frame ones; the method was immunoSEQ multiplex PCR. The profile shows roughly 120,000 clones, about 68% of them singletons. The data stem from a study of cytomegalovirus exposure and HLA in healthy donors. Study conclusions and caveats: High specificity and sensitivity for cytomegalovirus status were reported for the classifier. TCR beta chain V- and J-gene trimming was linked, in a later analysis, to a missense variant in DCLRE1C.

Sequencing input: PBMCs. The V and J genes are TRBV4-3 and TRBJ2-3, with 9 positions matching TRBD1. This TCR came from a woman aged 45-59 years in good health and CMV-seropositive. CDR3 DNA sequence: TGCGCCAGCAGCCAATTTACTGCGGGACAGGGAGGTGGAGATACGCAGTATTTT. It encodes CASSQFTAGQGGGDTQYF.